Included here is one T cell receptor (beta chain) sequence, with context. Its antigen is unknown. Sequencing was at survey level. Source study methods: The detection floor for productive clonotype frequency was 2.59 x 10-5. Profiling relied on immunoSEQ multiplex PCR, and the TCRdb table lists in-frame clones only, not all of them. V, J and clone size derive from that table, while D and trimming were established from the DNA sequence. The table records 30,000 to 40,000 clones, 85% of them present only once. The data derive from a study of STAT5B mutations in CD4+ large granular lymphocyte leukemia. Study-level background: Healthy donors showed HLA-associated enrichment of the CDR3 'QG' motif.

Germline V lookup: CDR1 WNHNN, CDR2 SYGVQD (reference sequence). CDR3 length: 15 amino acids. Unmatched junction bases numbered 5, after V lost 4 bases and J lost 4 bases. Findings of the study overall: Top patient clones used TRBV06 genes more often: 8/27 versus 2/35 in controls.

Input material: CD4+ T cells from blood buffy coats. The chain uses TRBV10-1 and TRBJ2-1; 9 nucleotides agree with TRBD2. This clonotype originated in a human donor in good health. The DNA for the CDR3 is TGCGCCAGCAGTGCGGGCGGGAGGGGGTACAATGAGCAGTTCTTC. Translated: CASSAGGRGYNEQFF.